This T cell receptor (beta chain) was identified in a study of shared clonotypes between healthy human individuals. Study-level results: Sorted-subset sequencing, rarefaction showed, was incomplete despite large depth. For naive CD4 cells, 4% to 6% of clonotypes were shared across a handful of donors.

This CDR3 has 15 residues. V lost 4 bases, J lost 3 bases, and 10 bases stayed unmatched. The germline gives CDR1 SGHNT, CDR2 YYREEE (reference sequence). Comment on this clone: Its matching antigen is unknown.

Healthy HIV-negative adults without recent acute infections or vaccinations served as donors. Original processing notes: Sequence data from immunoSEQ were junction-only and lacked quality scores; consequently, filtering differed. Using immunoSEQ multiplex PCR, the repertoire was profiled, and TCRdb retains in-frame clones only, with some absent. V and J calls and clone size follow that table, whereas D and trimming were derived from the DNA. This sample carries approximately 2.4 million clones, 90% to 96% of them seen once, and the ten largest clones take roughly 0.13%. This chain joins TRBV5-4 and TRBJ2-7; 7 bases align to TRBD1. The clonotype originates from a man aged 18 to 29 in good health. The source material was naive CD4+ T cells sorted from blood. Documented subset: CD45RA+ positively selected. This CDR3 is CASSGRQGPVYEQYF. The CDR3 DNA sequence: TGTGCCAGCAGCGGTAGACAGGGACCGGTCTACGAGCAGTACTTC. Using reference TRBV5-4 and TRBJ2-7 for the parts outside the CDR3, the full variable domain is ETGVTQSPTHLIKTRGQQVTLRCSSQSGHNTVSWYQQALGQGPQFIFQYYREEENGRGNFPPRFSGLQFPNYSSELNVNALELDDSALYLCASSGRQGPVYEQYFGPGTRLTVT.